This TCR beta chain was identified in a study of T cells in Graves' hyperthyroidism and ophthalmopathy. The study, taken as a whole, reports: In the analysis, a 13 V-J model separated ophthalmopathy from stable hyperthyroidism.

Amplified regions were TCR beta CDR3 sequences from RNA transcripts. During a first-round RT-PCR of the TCR CDR3, the HTBI primer set was used. TCRdb called the multiplex PCR reads again in MiXCR, with one record for every CDR3 protein. This table holds hundreds of thousands of distinct CDR3 sequences, around 15% found once. This clonotype was recorded many times. Its antigen remains unidentified. V lost 0 bases to trimming and J lost 0 bases, with 6 bases between them. The CDR3 covers 15 residues. Germline V gene data show CDR1 as SGHTA and CDR2 as FQGTGA. V is TRBV7-3 and J is TRBJ2-1; D is ambiguous. Sequencing was done on a sample of blood. This TCR was recovered from a woman between 40 and 50 years old with Graves' hyperthyroidism. CDR3 protein: CASSLTTSSYNEQFF. The CDR3 DNA is TGTGCCAGCAGCTTAACGACCAGCTCCTACAATGAGCAGTTCTTC.